A selection of T cell receptor beta chains follows, all from one sample in a study of blood T cells in healthy people across ages. TCRdb reprocessed the 5' RACE reads via MiXCR and lists one record per CDR3 protein. The table shows about 640,000 distinct CDR3 sequences, with roughly 53% occurring only once. The sequenced material came from blood. These receptors all stem from a man between 60 and 70 years old in good health. The CDR3 runs from the conserved cysteine through the conserved F or W. The D gene is left open where the match is weak. Clone size is not always given. Where it is, it says once, few, many or a class for expanded clones.

j_call: TRBJ1-2
d_call: TRBD1
clone_size: few
cdr3_length: 12
v_call: TRBV29-1
cdr3_aa: CSVDRGPGGYTF
cdr3_nt: TGCAGCGTCGACAGGGGGCCGGGTGGCTACACCTTC

j_call: TRBJ2-1
d_call: -
clone_size: -
cdr3_length: 15
v_call: TRBV2
cdr3_aa: CASSEVWTGNNEQFF
cdr3_nt: TGTGCCAGCAGCGAAGTTTGGACGGGGAACAATGAGCAGTTCTTC

j_call: TRBJ1-4
d_call: TRBD1
clone_size: -
cdr3_length: 14
v_call: TRBV7-8
cdr3_aa: CASKAGGRDEKLFF
cdr3_nt: TGTGCCAGCAAGGCAGGGGGCCGCGATGAAAAACTGTTTTTT

j_call: TRBJ1-2
d_call: TRBD1
clone_size: -
cdr3_length: 12
v_call: TRBV10-1
cdr3_aa: CATGTDRGSCTF
cdr3_nt: TGCGCCACTGGGACCGACAGGGGTAGTTGCACCTTC

j_call: TRBJ1-1
d_call: -
clone_size: -
cdr3_length: 16
v_call: TRBV18
cdr3_aa: CASSPRVLGENTEAFF
cdr3_nt: TGTGCCAGCTCACCAAGAGTTCTAGGGGAGAACACTGAAGCTTTCTTT

j_call: TRBJ2-1
d_call: -
clone_size: -
cdr3_length: 17
v_call: TRBV5-4
cdr3_aa: CASSAGAPGLEIGEQFF
cdr3_nt: TGTGCCAGCAGCGCGGGGGCACCGGGACTGGAAATCGGTGAGCAGTTCTTC

j_call: TRBJ2-3
d_call: -
clone_size: few
cdr3_length: 13
v_call: TRBV6-4
cdr3_aa: CASSAVATGTQYF
cdr3_nt: TGTGCCAGCAGTGCCGTTGCTACGGGTACGCAGTATTTT

j_call: TRBJ2-6
d_call: -
clone_size: once
cdr3_length: 14
v_call: TRBV2
cdr3_aa: CASSEHSGANVLTF
cdr3_nt: TGTGCCAGCAGTGAACACTCTGGGGCCAACGTCCTGACTTTC

j_call: TRBJ2-7
d_call: -
clone_size: few
cdr3_length: 14
v_call: TRBV27
cdr3_aa: CASSSPGQSTEQYF
cdr3_nt: TGTGCCAGCAGTTCACCGGGACAATCTACGGAGCAGTACTTC

j_call: TRBJ2-7
d_call: -
clone_size: few
cdr3_length: 13
v_call: TRBV20-1
cdr3_aa: CSARRPLTYEQYF
cdr3_nt: TGCAGTGCTAGGCGCCCGCTCACCTACGAGCAGTACTTC

j_call: TRBJ1-5
d_call: -
clone_size: -
cdr3_length: 13
v_call: TRBV12-3/TRBV12-4
cdr3_aa: CASGEQANQPQHF
cdr3_nt: TGTGCCAGCGGCGAGCAGGCTAATCAGCCCCAGCATTTT

j_call: TRBJ2-1
d_call: -
clone_size: -
cdr3_length: 15
v_call: TRBV6-5
cdr3_aa: CASSKSGLLGYEQFF
cdr3_nt: TGTGCCAGCAGTAAGTCGGGCCTCCTGGGATATGAGCAGTTCTTC

j_call: TRBJ2-3
d_call: -
clone_size: -
cdr3_length: 17
v_call: TRBV21-1
cdr3_aa: CASSKGPGQALGDTQYF
cdr3_nt: TGTGCCAGCAGCAAAGGTCCAGGGCAAGCGTTGGGAGATACGCAGTATTTT

j_call: TRBJ2-7
d_call: -
clone_size: -
cdr3_length: 16
v_call: TRBV12-3/TRBV12-4
cdr3_aa: CASSLSRDPKTGEQYF
cdr3_nt: TGTGCCAGCAGCCTCTCACGGGACCCAAAGACGGGCGAGCAGTACTTC

j_call: TRBJ1-2
d_call: -
clone_size: -
cdr3_length: 16
v_call: TRBV4-2
cdr3_aa: CASSQDRWAGERGYTF
cdr3_nt: TGTGCCAGCAGCCAAGATCGGTGGGCAGGGGAGCGGGGCTACACCTTC

j_call: TRBJ2-5
d_call: -
clone_size: -
cdr3_length: 16
v_call: TRBV4-1
cdr3_aa: CASSRGTSSGGETQYF
cdr3_nt: TGCGCCAGCAGCCGCGGAACGTCGAGCGGCGGGGAGACCCAGTACTTC

j_call: TRBJ2-5
d_call: -
clone_size: -
cdr3_length: 20
v_call: TRBV21-1
cdr3_aa: CASSKKVPAAGNVREETQYF
cdr3_nt: TGTGCCAGCAGCAAAAAGGTTCCGGCGGCAGGGAATGTTAGGGAAGAGACCCAGTACTTC

j_call: TRBJ1-2
d_call: TRBD1
clone_size: -
cdr3_length: 17
v_call: TRBV5-1
cdr3_aa: CASSLRGTGALGYGYTF
cdr3_nt: TGCGCCAGCAGCTTGCGAGGGACAGGGGCCCTCGGGTATGGCTACACCTTC

j_call: TRBJ2-5
d_call: -
clone_size: -
cdr3_length: 16
v_call: TRBV7-2
cdr3_aa: CASSLVGGTPQETQYF
cdr3_nt: TGTGCCAGCAGCTTAGTAGGGGGGACACCCCAAGAGACCCAGTACTTC

j_call: TRBJ2-7
d_call: TRBD2
clone_size: -
cdr3_length: 16
v_call: TRBV9
cdr3_aa: CASSVEPSGGFNEQYF
cdr3_nt: TGTGCCAGCAGCGTAGAGCCTAGCGGGGGATTCAATGAGCAGTACTTC

j_call: TRBJ1-1
d_call: -
clone_size: -
cdr3_length: 13
v_call: TRBV27
cdr3_aa: CASSLSPWTEAFF
cdr3_nt: TGTGCCAGCAGTTTATCTCCATGGACTGAAGCTTTCTTT

j_call: TRBJ2-7
d_call: TRBD2
clone_size: -
cdr3_length: 14
v_call: TRBV20-1
cdr3_aa: CSATGRVFSYEQYF
cdr3_nt: TGCAGTGCTACAGGGAGGGTTTTCTCCTACGAGCAGTACTTC

j_call: TRBJ2-1
d_call: -
clone_size: -
cdr3_length: 15
v_call: TRBV4-1
cdr3_aa: CASSQYGLAHNEQFF
cdr3_nt: TGCGCCAGCAGCCAATATGGGCTAGCGCACAATGAGCAGTTCTTC

j_call: TRBJ2-7
d_call: TRBD2
clone_size: -
cdr3_length: 15
v_call: TRBV5-1
cdr3_aa: CASSEGLAGLNEQYF
cdr3_nt: TGCGCCAGCAGCGAGGGACTAGCGGGACTAAACGAGCAGTACTTC

j_call: TRBJ2-7
d_call: -
clone_size: -
cdr3_length: 13
v_call: TRBV2
cdr3_aa: CASSGQSFYEQYF
cdr3_nt: TGTGCCAGCAGTGGCCAGAGTTTCTACGAGCAGTACTTC

j_call: TRBJ2-7
d_call: -
clone_size: -
cdr3_length: 14
v_call: TRBV4-1
cdr3_aa: CASSQDFLGYEQYF
cdr3_nt: TGCGCCAGCAGCCAAGATTTCCTCGGGTACGAGCAGTACTTC

j_call: TRBJ1-2
d_call: -
clone_size: -
cdr3_length: 14
v_call: TRBV7-2
cdr3_aa: CASSTYRPNYGYTF
cdr3_nt: TGTGCCAGCAGCACCTATAGGCCTAACTATGGCTACACCTTC

j_call: TRBJ1-2
d_call: -
clone_size: few
cdr3_length: 12
v_call: TRBV20-1
cdr3_aa: CSATTVNYGYTF
cdr3_nt: TGCAGTGCTACTACTGTTAACTATGGCTACACCTTC

j_call: TRBJ2-7
d_call: TRBD1
clone_size: few
cdr3_length: 15
v_call: TRBV3-1
cdr3_aa: CASSQGDRGSYEQYF
cdr3_nt: TGTGCCAGCAGCCAAGGGGACAGGGGGTCCTACGAGCAGTACTTC

j_call: TRBJ1-6
d_call: -
clone_size: -
cdr3_length: 12
v_call: TRBV7-2
cdr3_aa: CASRPVNSPLHF
cdr3_nt: TGTGCCAGCAGACCCGTCAATTCACCCCTCCACTTT

j_call: TRBJ1-2
d_call: -
clone_size: -
cdr3_length: 14
v_call: TRBV25-1
cdr3_aa: CASNKGGGPYGYTF
cdr3_nt: TGTGCCAGCAACAAGGGGGGCGGCCCCTATGGCTACACCTTC

j_call: TRBJ2-7
d_call: -
clone_size: -
cdr3_length: 14
v_call: TRBV5-1
cdr3_aa: CASSSDRISYEQYF
cdr3_nt: TGCGCCAGCAGCTCCGACAGGATCTCCTACGAGCAGTACTTC

j_call: TRBJ2-1
d_call: TRBD2
clone_size: once
cdr3_length: 14
v_call: TRBV20-1
cdr3_aa: CSARPGLAGSEQFF
cdr3_nt: TGCAGTGCTAGACCGGGACTAGCGGGGTCGGAGCAGTTCTTC

j_call: TRBJ1-6
d_call: -
clone_size: -
cdr3_length: 17
v_call: TRBV28
cdr3_aa: CASRPPPDISYNSPLHF
cdr3_nt: TGTGCCAGCAGGCCACCGCCCGACATCTCCTATAATTCACCCCTCCACTTT

j_call: TRBJ1-2
d_call: -
clone_size: -
cdr3_length: 14
v_call: TRBV7-9
cdr3_aa: CASSSEIYNYGYTF
cdr3_nt: TGCGCCAGCAGCTCTGAAATTTATAACTATGGCTACACCTTC